Listed below are T cell receptor beta chains from one sample, sequenced in a study of T cell repertoires in cytomegalovirus infection. MiXCR was run by TCRdb on the reads, yielding one entry per CDR3 protein. This table holds around 200,000 distinct CDR3 sequences, 17% found once. The sequencing sample was made of CD8+ T cells from PBMCs. These receptors were taken from a human donor in good health (CMV status not recorded). Some clones in this sample may be carry-over from other donors' samples. The CDR3 runs from the conserved cysteine through the conserved F or W.

>TRBV7-7|15|TRBJ1-2
CASSLYPHLSHGYTF
>TRBV11-3|16|TRBJ2-1
CASSLGGGGSYNEQFF
>TRBV7-4|12|TRBJ2-2
CASSLSLPDVFF
>TRBV7-2|17|TRBJ1-5
CASSYRPGVHSNQPQHF
>TRBV7-2|15|TRBJ2-1
CASSSPSFGMDEQFF
>TRBV7-6|14|TRBJ1-1
CASSLEPSYTEAFF
>TRBV10-3|13|TRBJ2-1
CAIGGLAGDEQFF
>TRBV6-2/TRBV6-3|15|TRBJ2-7
CASSYSTDGAYEQYF
>TRBV12-3/TRBV12-4|13|TRBJ2-1
CASSLQVLGEQFF
>TRBV12-3/TRBV12-4|13|TRBJ2-3
CASSLQGTDTQYF
>TRBV20-1|17|TRBJ2-1
CSARDRRFGGTRNEQFF
>TRBV28|14|TRBJ2-4
CASSWHVVKNIQYF
>TRBV6-5|13|TRBJ2-3
CASSYLSTDTQYF
>TRBV7-9|15|TRBJ1-2
CASSYPGGADYGYTF
>TRBV6-6|16|TRBJ1-5
CASSWPGKGSNQPQHF
>TRBV5-6|13|TRBJ1-4
CASSSDADIKLFF
>TRBV7-6|15|TRBJ2-1
CASSSKGLVSGEQFF
>TRBV6-2/TRBV6-3|15|TRBJ2-3
CASSQRGPPTDTQYF
>TRBV12-5|14|TRBJ2-7
CASLSTGSSYEQYF
>TRBV12-3/TRBV12-4|12|TRBJ2-7
CASSVKRYEQYF
>TRBV20-1|14|TRBJ2-7
CSARDQGVTYEQYF
>TRBV6-5|16|TRBJ2-3
CASSPDGMGSTDTQYF
>TRBV20-1|13|TRBJ1-6
CSARGAGGDPLHF
>TRBV25-1|13|TRBJ1-1
CASSEFSTAKAFF
>TRBV25-1|16|TRBJ2-5
CASSEYMRGGRETQYF
>TRBV4-3|17|TRBJ1-1
CASSQDDLGFGNTEAFF
>TRBV27|15|TRBJ1-2
CASSPLGGAGYGYTF
>TRBV7-9|16|TRBJ1-2
CASSLASAMTGYGYTF
>TRBV12-5|11|TRBJ2-1
CASGYGREQFF
>TRBV5-5|14|TRBJ2-1
CASSLKGAPREQFF
>TRBV28|11|TRBJ2-2
CASSFPGELFF
>TRBV23-1|16|TRBJ1-1
CASSQSQGARNTEAFF
>TRBV6-1|15|TRBJ1-1
CASSYDQELNTEAFF
>TRBV7-6|17|TRBJ2-2
CASSLSTGTTWTGELFF
>TRBV20-1|13|TRBJ2-7
CSATPDRVYEQYF
>TRBV20-1|14|TRBJ2-7
CSAPRTPAEYEQYF
>TRBV6-2/TRBV6-3|15|TRBJ1-1
CASSYSGRREAEAFF
>TRBV28|16|TRBJ1-5
CASTQGAGLSNQPQHF
>TRBV6-1|13|TRBJ2-7
CASAQGRGYEQYF
>TRBV9|15|TRBJ2-3
CASSATGTGTDTQYF
>TRBV6-5|11|TRBJ2-7
CASRDGSEQYF
>TRBV7-2|18|TRBJ2-3
CASSDPVGLAGSTDTQYF